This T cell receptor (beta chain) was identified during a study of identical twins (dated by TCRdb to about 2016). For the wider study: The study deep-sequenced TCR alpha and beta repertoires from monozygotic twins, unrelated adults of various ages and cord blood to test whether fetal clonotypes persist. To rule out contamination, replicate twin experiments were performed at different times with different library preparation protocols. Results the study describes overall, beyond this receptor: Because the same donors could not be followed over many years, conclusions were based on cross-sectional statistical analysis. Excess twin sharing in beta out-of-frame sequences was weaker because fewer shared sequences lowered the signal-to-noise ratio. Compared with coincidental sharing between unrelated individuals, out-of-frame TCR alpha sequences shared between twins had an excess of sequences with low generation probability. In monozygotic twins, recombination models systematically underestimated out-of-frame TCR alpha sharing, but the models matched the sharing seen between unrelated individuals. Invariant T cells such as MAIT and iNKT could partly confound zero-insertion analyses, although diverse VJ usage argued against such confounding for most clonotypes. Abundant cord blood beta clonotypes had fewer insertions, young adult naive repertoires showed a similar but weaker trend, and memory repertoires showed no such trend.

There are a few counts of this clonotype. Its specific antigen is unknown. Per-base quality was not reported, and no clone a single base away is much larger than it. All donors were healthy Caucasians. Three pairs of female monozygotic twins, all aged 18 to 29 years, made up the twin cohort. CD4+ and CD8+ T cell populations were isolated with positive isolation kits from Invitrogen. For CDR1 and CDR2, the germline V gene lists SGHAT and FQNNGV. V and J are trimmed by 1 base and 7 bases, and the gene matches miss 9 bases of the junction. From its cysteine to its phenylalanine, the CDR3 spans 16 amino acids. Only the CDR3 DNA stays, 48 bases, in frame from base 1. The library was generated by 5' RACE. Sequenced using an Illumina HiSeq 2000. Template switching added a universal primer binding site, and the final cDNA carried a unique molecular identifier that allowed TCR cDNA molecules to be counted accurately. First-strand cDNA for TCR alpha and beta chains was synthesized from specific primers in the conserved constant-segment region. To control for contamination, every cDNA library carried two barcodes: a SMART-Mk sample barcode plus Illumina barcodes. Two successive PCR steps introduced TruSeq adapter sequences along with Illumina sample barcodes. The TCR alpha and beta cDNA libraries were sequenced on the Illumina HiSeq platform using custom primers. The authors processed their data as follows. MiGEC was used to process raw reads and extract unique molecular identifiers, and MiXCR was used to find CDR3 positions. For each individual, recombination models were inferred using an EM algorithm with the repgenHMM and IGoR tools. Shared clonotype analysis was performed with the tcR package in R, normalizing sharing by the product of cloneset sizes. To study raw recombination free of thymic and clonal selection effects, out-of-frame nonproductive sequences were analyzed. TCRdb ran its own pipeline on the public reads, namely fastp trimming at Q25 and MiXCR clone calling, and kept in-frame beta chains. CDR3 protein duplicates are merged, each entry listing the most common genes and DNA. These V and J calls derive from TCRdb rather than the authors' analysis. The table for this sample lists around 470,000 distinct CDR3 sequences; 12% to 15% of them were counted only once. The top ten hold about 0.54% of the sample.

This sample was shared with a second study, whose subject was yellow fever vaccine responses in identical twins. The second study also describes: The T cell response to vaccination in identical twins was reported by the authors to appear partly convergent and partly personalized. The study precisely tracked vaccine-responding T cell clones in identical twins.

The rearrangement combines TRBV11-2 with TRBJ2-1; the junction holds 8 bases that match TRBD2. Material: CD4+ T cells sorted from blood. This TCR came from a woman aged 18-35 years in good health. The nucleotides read TGTGCCAGCAGCTTAGCCGTAGCGGGGCCAAAAAATGAGCAGTTCTTC. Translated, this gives CASSLAVAGPKNEQFF.